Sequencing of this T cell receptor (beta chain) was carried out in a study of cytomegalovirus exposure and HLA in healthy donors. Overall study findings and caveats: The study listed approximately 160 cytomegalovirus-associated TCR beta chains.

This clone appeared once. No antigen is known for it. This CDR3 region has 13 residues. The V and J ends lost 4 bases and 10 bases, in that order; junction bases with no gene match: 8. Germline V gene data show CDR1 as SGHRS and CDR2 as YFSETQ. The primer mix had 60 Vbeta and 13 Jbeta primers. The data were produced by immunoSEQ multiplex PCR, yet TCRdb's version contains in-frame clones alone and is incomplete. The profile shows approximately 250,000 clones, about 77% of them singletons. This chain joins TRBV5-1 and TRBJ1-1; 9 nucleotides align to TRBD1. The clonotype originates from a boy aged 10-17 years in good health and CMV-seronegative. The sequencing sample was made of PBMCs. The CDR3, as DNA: TGCGCCAGCAGCCCCCTACCGGGACAGGGAGCTTTCTTT. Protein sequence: CASSPLPGQGAFF. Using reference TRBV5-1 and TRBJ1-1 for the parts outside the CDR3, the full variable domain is KAGVTQTPRYLIKTRGQQVTLSCSPISGHRSVSWYQQTPGQGLQFLFEYFSETQRNKGNFPGRFSGRQFSNSRSEMNVSTLELGDSALYLCASSPLPGQGAFFGQGTRLTVV.